The clone carrying this T cell receptor beta chain was found once. The V end was cut by 5 bases, the J end by 0 bases, with 11 bases between. From germline, CDR1 is SGHDT and CDR2 YYEEEE. This CDR3 spans 14 amino acids. This sample is drawn from a study of control samples from healthy donors and cancer patients. Measured with immunoSEQ multiplex PCR; TCRdb has only the in-frame clones, and not every one. The sample comprises fewer than 100,000 clones, 82% of which are singletons, and around 10% rests with the top ten. The specimen was blood. The chain recombines TRBV5-6 with TRBJ1-1; D is perhaps TRBD1 (6 bases). This clonotype was obtained from an older woman in good health. CDR3 amino acids: CASSGYRVNTEAFF. The CDR3, as DNA: TGTGCCAGCAGTGGATACAGGGTGAACACTGAAGCTTTCTTT. The whole variable domain, filled in from reference TRBV5-6 and TRBJ1-1, reads DAGVTQSPTHLIKTRGQQVTLRCSPKSGHDTVSWYQQALGQGPQFIFQYYEEEERQRGNFPDRFSGHQFPNYSSELNVNALLLGDSALYLCASSGYRVNTEAFFGQGTRLTVV.